This entry lists 8 T cell receptor beta chains sequenced from one sample in a study of blood T cell repertoires in COVID-19. Only in-frame clones appear in the TCRdb table, and some are missing; sequencing was by immunoSEQ multiplex PCR. Among 350,000 to 400,000 clones listed, around 87% were seen once. Sequences were obtained from PBMCs or T cells enriched from blood (not recorded which). These receptor sequences come from a man aged 35-49 years in a cohort exposed to, infected with or recovered from COVID-19 (not recorded which).

V and J are TRBV15 and TRBJ1-5; 8 nucleotides match TRBD1. The V and J ends lost 0 bases and 7 bases, in that order; junction bases with no gene match: 5. Germline CDR1 and CDR2: LNHNV and YYDKDF (reference sequence). This CDR3 is 15 amino acids long. CDR3 nucleotides: TGTGCCACCAGCAGAGATTTGGACAGGGAACAGCCCCAGCATTTT. This codes for CATSRDLDREQPQHF.

This clone occurred a few times. The chain has TRBV5-1 and TRBJ2-7; 14 bases are a match to TRBD2. Trimming removed 4 bases from V and 5 bases from J; junction bases left unmatched: 8. This CDR3 is built from 16 residues. From germline, CDR1 is SGHRS and CDR2 YFSETQ. DNA for the CDR3: TGCGCCAGCAGCCCCGGGACTAGCGGGAGAGGTAACGAGCAGTACTTC. The encoded protein is CASSPGTSGRGNEQYF. Full variable domain (rest looked up from reference TRBV5-1 and TRBJ2-7): KAGVTQTPRYLIKTRGQQVTLSCSPISGHRSVSWYQQTPGQGLQFLFEYFSETQRNKGNFPGRFSGRQFSNSRSEMNVSTLELGDSALYLCASSPGTSGRGNEQYFGPGTRLTVT.

The J gene is TRBJ1-2, the V gene TRBV10-2; TRBD1 matches at 8 bases. Germline values: CDR1 WSHSY, CDR2 SAAADI. V dropped 4 bases and J dropped 3; count of bases not matched to a gene: 4. The CDR3 extends over 14 amino acids. The CDR3 loop reads CASSVAGGDYGYTF. Written as DNA, the CDR3 is TGCGCCAGCAGTGTGGCAGGGGGCGACTATGGCTACACCTTC.

This clone was detected only once. This rearrangement joins TRBV19 to TRBJ2-3; 11 bases match TRBD2. V shed 8 bases, J shed 2 bases, and the junction held 3 bases outside the gene matches. Germline V gene data show CDR1 as LNHDA and CDR2 as SQIVND (reference sequence). This CDR3 has 14 amino acids. The CDR3 DNA sequence: TGTGCCAGTGGACTAGCGGGTTTCACAGATACGCAGTATTTT. Translating gives CASGLAGFTDTQYF.

The chain uses TRBV5-1 and TRBJ1-1; 11 bases match TRBD1. Germline assignment: CDR1 SGHRS and CDR2 YFSETQ. This CDR3 is 14 amino acids long. Trimming at V came to 3 bases and at J to 5 bases, leaving 3 bases not matched to a gene. CDR3 DNA sequence: TGCGCCAGCAGCTCGGACAGGGGGCAAACTGAAGCTTTCTTT. It specifies CASSSDRGQTEAFF.

The chain couples TRBV7-7 to TRBJ1-1; no clear D gene. Germline values: CDR1 SSHAT, CDR2 FNYEAQ (reference sequence). The V gene lost 5 bases and the J gene lost 4 bases, with 17 bases spanning the gap. The CDR3 runs 15 residues. CDR3 coding DNA: TGTGCCAGCAGCCCCCTGGGCGCCGTGGGCACTGAAGCTTTCTTT. Protein sequence: CASSPLGAVGTEAFF.

For this clone: A junction end diverges from the germline sequence, so it may reflect a read error. The V and J genes are TRBV4-1 and TRBJ1-6; 8 bases are a match to TRBD1. Germline V gives CDR1 MGHRA, CDR2 YSYEKL. The CDR3 contains 15 residues. The CDR3 is CASRQVGQGGSPLHF. DNA for the CDR3: TGCGCCAGCAGACAAGTCGGACAGGGTGGATCACCCCTCCACTTT.

The V call is TRBV6-6, the J call TRBJ2-5; D is perhaps TRBD2 (5 bases). Germline CDR1 and CDR2: MNHNY and SVGAGI (reference sequence). The length of the CDR3 is 14 residues. The ends were cut back, 5 bases at V and 4 bases at J, with 14 bases in the middle. The CDR3: CASSPAGSLETQYF. CDR3 sequence (DNA): TGTGCCAGCAGTCCCGCGGGCAGCCTAGAGACCCAGTACTTC.